This T cell receptor beta chain was recorded in a study of cytomegalovirus exposure and HLA in healthy donors. Whole-study findings and limits: Most subjects had HLA-A and HLA-B alleles reportedly predicted accurately by TCR beta sequences. Rates of TCR association differed by HLA locus in a later analysis, with DRB1 highest and HLA-C lowest.

Primers: 60 Vbeta forward and 13 Jbeta reverse. TCRdb's table, derived via immunoSEQ multiplex PCR, lists solely in-frame clones and lacks some. The sample carries just under 250,000 clones, around 76% recorded once. This CDR3 has 14 amino acids. Looked up from germline, CDR1 is SNHLY and CDR2 is FYNNEI. The trim removed 9 bases at V and 5 bases at J, leaving 9 bases unmatched. With respect to this clone: Its specificity is not known.

This chain connects TRBV2 to TRBJ2-1, with 8 positions matching TRBD1. Sequenced input: PBMCs. The TCR sequence derives from a woman aged 40 to 49 in good health and CMV-seropositive. CDR3 protein: CASQGDRNDNEQFF. CDR3 nucleotide sequence: TGTGCCAGTCAGGGGGACAGGAACGACAATGAGCAGTTCTTC.